The 29 T cell receptor beta chains below come from one sample, sequenced in a study of beta chain features in type 1 diabetes. The entirety of the isolated RNA underwent reverse transcription, so expressed TCRB transcripts were sequenced. Clones were sequenced by immunoSEQ multiplex PCR, and TCRdb holds only the in-frame ones, with some missing. The sample contains approximately 100,000 clones, roughly 43% of which appear only once. Sample: stem cell memory CD4+ T cells from blood. These receptors were taken from a woman in her late teens or twenties in good health.

The J gene is TRBJ2-7, the V gene TRBV10-3; no clear D gene. Germline CDR1 is ENHRY and CDR2 is SYGVKD. This CDR3 comprises 11 residues. The V gene lost 3 bases and the J gene lost 7 bases, with 7 bases spanning the gap. CDR3 region: CAISDRSEQYF. In DNA form, the CDR3 reads TGTGCCATCAGTGATAGATCGGAGCAGTACTTC.

The chain couples TRBV7-3 to TRBJ2-1, with TRBD2 matching 10 bases. This CDR3 has 14 residues. Losses at the gene ends were 0 bases for V and 9 bases for J; bases not matched to a gene: 2. CDR1 is SGHTA, CDR2 FQGTGA, per germline. The CDR3 sequence: CASSLTAGGSEQFF. The DNA of the CDR3 is TGTGCCAGCAGCTTAACAGCGGGAGGGAGTGAGCAGTTCTTC.

This clone has more than one count but fewer than ten. In nucleotides, the CDR3 is TGTGCCAGCAGCGGACAGCAGCCTTACAATGAGCAGTTCTTC. Protein product: CASSGQQPYNEQFF. The chain employs TRBV11-3 and TRBJ2-1; perhaps TRBD1 as D (6 bases). The germline V gene has CDR1 SGHNT and CDR2 YENEEA. The CDR3 loop spans 14 amino acids. V gave up 5 bases and J gave up 4 bases, with 12 bases separating them.

This clone was seen more than once but under ten times. V gene TRBV27 combines with J gene TRBJ1-1; D remains ambiguous. V was clipped by 2 bases and J by 9 bases, with 13 bases between them. The CDR3 is 13 residues long. Germline V gene data show CDR1 as MNHEY and CDR2 as SMNVEV (reference sequence). The CDR3 region is CASSLTEGGKAFF. In DNA form, the CDR3 reads TGTGCCAGCAGTTTAACGGAGGGTGGGAAAGCTTTCTTT.

J is TRBJ1-5 and V is TRBV28; TRBD1 agrees at 9 bases. The CDR3 runs to 14 residues. Germline loops: CDR1 MDHEN, CDR2 SYDVKM. The junction had 7 bases not matched to a gene; V was cut back by 7 bases and J by 6 bases. The CDR3: CASTYRGPGQPQHF. DNA of the CDR3: TGTGCCAGCACTTACAGGGGGCCGGGTCAGCCCCAGCATTTT. The full variable domain, in which reference TRBV28 and TRBJ1-5 provide the parts outside the CDR3, is DVKVTQSSRYLVKRTGEKVFLECVQDMDHENMFWYRQDPGLGLRLIYFSYDVKMKEKGDIPEGYSVSREKKERFSLILESASTNQTSMYLCASTYRGPGQPQHFGDGTRLSIL.

V is TRBV15 and J is TRBJ1-4; maybe TRBD1 (6 bases). The germline V and J ends were trimmed by 0 bases and 5 bases, with 16 bases remaining between them. Germline CDR1 and CDR2: LNHNV and YYDKDF (reference sequence). This CDR3 contains 17 residues. CDR3 amino acids: CATSREGTPDRNEKLFF. The CDR3 nucleotides read TGTGCCACCAGCAGAGAAGGGACACCCGATAGGAATGAAAAACTGTTTTTT.

The chain uses TRBV5-1 and TRBJ1-4; D is uncertain. The CDR3 runs 15 residues. The V end was cut by 3 bases, the J end by 0 bases, with 9 bases between. Germline CDR1 reads SGHRS; CDR2 reads YFSETQ. The CDR3 region has the DNA TGCGCCAGCAGCTCCCACAGCACAACTAATGAAAAACTGTTTTTT. Protein product: CASSSHSTTNEKLFF.

V and J are TRBV7-2 and TRBJ1-1; 10 bases are shared with TRBD1. The CDR3 runs to 15 residues. V lost 5 bases and J lost 4; bases outside the gene matches: 7. The germline gives CDR1 SGHTA, CDR2 FQGNSA. The CDR3 DNA is TGTGCCAGCAGCCCCTCGGGACAGGGGATCACTGAAGCTTTCTTT. Amino acid sequence: CASSPSGQGITEAFF.

In DNA, the CDR3 is TGTGCCAGCAGCAGCGCCGCGGGACTAGCGGGATCGAGCTCCTACGAGCAGTACTTC. Translated: CASSSAAGLAGSSSYEQYF. J is TRBJ2-7 and V is TRBV21-1; the D call TRBD2 from the table was never checked on the DNA. TRBV21-1 is listed as a pseudogene. CDR3 length: 19 amino acids.

This clone has a handful of counts. The chain joins TRBV28 to TRBJ2-1, with no clear D. Germline V lookup: CDR1 MDHEN, CDR2 SYDVKM. The CDR3 has 12 amino acids. Trimming removed 6 bases from V and 6 bases from J, with 9 bases in between. The CDR3 region is CASSPLRNEQFF. CDR3 nucleotides: TGTGCCAGCAGCCCCCTACGCAATGAGCAGTTCTTC.

The chain couples TRBV2 to TRBJ2-3; 9 positions match TRBD2. The CDR3 extends over 12 amino acids. J was trimmed by 6 bases and V by 8 bases; bases with no gene match: 3. Germline V CDR1 and CDR2: SNHLY, FYNNEI. The CDR3 region is CASGLAGDTQYF. In DNA form, the CDR3 reads TGTGCCAGCGGGCTAGCGGGGGATACGCAGTATTTT. Drawing the rest from reference TRBV2 and TRBJ2-3, the complete variable domain is EPEVTQTPSHQVTQMGQEVILRCVPISNHLYFYWYRQILGQKVEFLVSFYNNEISEKSEIFDDQFSVERPDGSNFTLKIRSTKLEDSAMYFCASGLAGDTQYFGPGTRLTVL.

This clone came up a few times. The V gene is TRBV23-1, the J gene TRBJ1-1, with 8 positions matching TRBD1. TRBV23-1 is noted as an ORF with a role that remains uncertain. V shed 3 bases and J 5 bases; nucleotides not matched to a gene: 8. There are 15 residues in the CDR3. This CDR3 is CASSHTGQGGTEAFF. In nucleotides, the CDR3 is TGCGCCAGCAGTCATACTGGACAGGGAGGTACTGAAGCTTTCTTT.

The CDR3 sequence is CASSLGIAGGPGTDTQYF. CDR3 coding DNA: TGTGCCAGCAGCTTAGGGATAGCGGGAGGGCCCGGCACAGATACGCAGTATTTT. The J gene is TRBJ2-3, the V gene TRBV7-9; 11 positions agree with TRBD2. CDR3 size: 18 residues. The germline gives CDR1 SEHNR, CDR2 FQNEAQ (reference sequence). Unmatched junction bases numbered 7, after V lost 1 base and J lost 1 base.

In this sample, this clone turned up a few times. This rearrangement joins TRBV5-1 to TRBJ2-7; 7 positions agree with TRBD2. The CDR3 totals 15 residues. Germline CDR1 reads SGHRS; CDR2 reads YFSETQ. After removal of 4 bases from V and 2 bases from J, the junction contained 9 bases not matched to a gene. CDR3 nucleotides: TGCGCCAGCAGCGTCTGGCGGGAGCGAGCCTACGAGCAGTACTTC. As protein: CASSVWRERAYEQYF.

V and J are TRBV27 and TRBJ2-1; TRBD2 is a possible D gene (6 bases). Per germline, CDR1 MNHEY and CDR2 SMNVEV (reference sequence). The CDR3 extends over 18 amino acids. Trimming left V 6 bases short and J 4 bases short, with 25 bases between. The CDR3 nucleotides are TGTGCCAGCAGAGAGGGACTGGCAGTAGGGTACGGATACAATGAGCAGTTCTTC. It yields the protein CASREGLAVGYGYNEQFF.

This chain joins TRBV15 and TRBJ1-1, with D hard to call. The CDR3 runs to 14 residues. Trimming pared 1 base from V and 1 base from J, leaving 7 bases between. Germline V gives CDR1 LNHNV, CDR2 YYDKDF (reference sequence). In DNA form, the CDR3 reads TGTGCCACCAGCAGAGTTTTTAGGAACACTGAAGCTTTCTTT. Amino acids: CATSRVFRNTEAFF.

This chain joins TRBV30 and TRBJ2-1; a possible D gene is TRBD1 (5 bases). The CDR3 is 12 amino acids. Germline CDR1 and CDR2: GTSNPN and SVGIG (reference sequence). V lost 0 bases and J lost 9, with 9 bases in between. The CDR3 sequence: CAWSVQRGEQFF. The CDR3 DNA reads as TGTGCCTGGAGTGTACAAAGGGGTGAGCAGTTCTTC.

V and J are TRBV7-6 and TRBJ2-5; 9 bases line up with TRBD1. V dropped 8 bases and J dropped 5; count of bases not matched to a gene: 6. This CDR3 is built from 13 residues. CDR1 and CDR2 (germline): SGHVS, FNYEAQ. The CDR3 region is CASGDRATETQYF. The CDR3 DNA sequence: TGTGCCAGCGGGGACAGGGCGACGGAGACCCAGTACTTC.

CDR3 protein: CASSIHKWAEKLFF. DNA for the CDR3: TGTGCCAGTAGTATACATAAGTGGGCTGAAAAACTGTTTTTT. This chain joins TRBV19 and TRBJ1-4; D is unclear. The CDR3 extends over 14 amino acids. Trimming left V 2 bases short and J 7 bases short, with 11 bases between. CDR1 is LNHDA, CDR2 SQIVND, per germline (reference sequence).

This sequence joins TRBV5-6 and TRBJ2-4; 11 nucleotides agree with TRBD2. V lost 7 bases, J lost 2 bases, and 8 bases stayed unmatched. CDR3 length: 16 residues. Per the germline V gene, CDR1 is SGHDT and CDR2 is YYEEEE. CDR3 region: CASYALAGESKNIQYF. CDR3 in DNA: TGTGCCAGCTACGCACTAGCGGGAGAATCCAAAAACATTCAGTACTTC.

This clone was recorded a few times. The rearrangement uses TRBV7-9 and TRBJ2-2, with D perhaps matching TRBD2 (5 bases). Between the trimmed V and J ends, which lost 1 base and 7 bases, there was a span of 13 bases. Per germline, CDR1 SEHNR and CDR2 FQNEAQ (reference sequence). This CDR3 spans 15 amino acids. DNA for the CDR3: TGTGCCAGCAGCTTAGAAATCCCGGCGGGCGGGGAGCTGTTTTTT. Amino acid sequence: CASSLEIPAGGELFF.

The rearrangement uses TRBV14 and TRBJ2-5, with D possibly being TRBD2 (5 bases). V lost 4 bases, J lost 0 bases, and 9 bases lay in between. The CDR3 covers 14 residues. CDR1 SGHDN and CDR2 FVKESK come from the germline V gene. As DNA, the CDR3 is TGTGCCAGCAGCCCCCAGCGGTACCAAGAGACCCAGTACTTC. It codes for CASSPQRYQETQYF.

Here the CDR3 DNA reads TGTGCCAGCAGCTTCCTCAGGGGGAATGAGCAGTTCTTC. Amino acid sequence: CASSFLRGNEQFF. The rearrangement uses TRBV7-9 and TRBJ2-1, with 7 bases matching TRBD1. This CDR3 comprises 13 residues. The V gene end was trimmed by 3 bases and the J gene end by 7 bases; junction bases not matched to a gene: 3. The germline V gene has CDR1 SEHNR and CDR2 FQNEAQ (reference sequence).

The rearrangement uses TRBV28 and TRBJ1-5, with 8 bases matching TRBD1. The length of the CDR3 is 14 residues. The germline V gene encodes CDR1 MDHEN and CDR2 SYDVKM. The V and J ends lost 7 bases and 6 bases, in that order; junction bases with no gene match: 8. The CDR3 protein is CASTPDRVGQPQHF. As DNA, the CDR3 is TGTGCCAGCACCCCGGACAGGGTAGGTCAGCCCCAGCATTTT.

This chain joins TRBV29-1 and TRBJ2-5, with 9 nucleotides matching TRBD1. Germline CDR1 SQVTM, CDR2 ANQGSEA. The CDR3 runs to 13 residues. With V trimmed by 6 bases and J by 1 base, 3 bases remained unmatched. As DNA, the CDR3 is TGCAGCGTGTCGACAGGGGGCCAAGAGACCCAGTACTTC. The encoded protein is CSVSTGGQETQYF.

This sequence joins TRBV30 and TRBJ2-3; 11 positions match TRBD2. The CDR3 totals 14 residues. Per germline, CDR1 GTSNPN and CDR2 SVGIG (reference sequence). V trimming: 4 bases; J trimming: 5 bases; junction bases outside the gene matches: 5. The CDR3 protein is CAWTSGRFVDTQYF. For the CDR3, the DNA is TGTGCCTGGACTAGCGGGAGGTTCGTAGATACGCAGTATTTT. The full variable domain, its missing parts supplied by reference TRBV30 and TRBJ2-3, is SQTIHQWPATLVQPVGSPLSLECTVEGTSNPNLYWYRQAAGRGLQLLFYSVGIGQISSEVPQNLSASRPQDRQFILSSKKLLLSDSGFYLCAWTSGRFVDTQYFGPGTRLTVL.

This chain uses TRBV6-6 with TRBJ1-1; 10 positions agree with TRBD1. Per germline, CDR1 MNHNY and CDR2 SVGAGI (reference sequence). J gave up 8 bases and V 7 bases, and 7 bases lay outside the gene matches. The CDR3 consists of 13 residues. The CDR3 region has the DNA TGTGCCAGCAACGGACAGGGGGACGACGAAGCTTTCTTT. It is translated as CASNGQGDDEAFF.

The chain couples TRBV7-2 to TRBJ2-7; 7 nucleotides match TRBD2. From germline, CDR1 is SGHTA and CDR2 FQGNSA. The CDR3 totals 13 residues. J lost 4 bases, V lost 5 bases, and 5 bases had no gene match. This chain's CDR3 is CASSRGLGYEQYF. DNA for the CDR3: TGTGCCAGCAGCCGAGGACTAGGGTACGAGCAGTACTTC.

This clone was counted only a few times. The chain is built from TRBV7-9 and TRBJ2-2; weak D call: TRBD1 (6 bases). Trimming took off 6 bases at V and 5 bases at J, with 13 bases between the two ends. The CDR3 spans 14 residues. Germline lookup yields CDR1 SEHNR and CDR2 FQNEAQ (reference sequence). The CDR3 reads CASRSTGKTGELFF. CDR3 coding DNA: TGTGCCAGCAGGTCAACAGGGAAAACCGGGGAGCTGTTTTTT. Based on the CDR3 plus reference TRBV7-9 and TRBJ2-2, the full variable domain is DTGVSQNPRHKITKRGQNVTFRCDPISEHNRLYWYRQTLGQGPEFLTYFQNEAQLEKSRLLSDRFSAERPKGSFSTLEIQRTEQGDSAMYLCASRSTGKTGELFFGEGSRLTVL.